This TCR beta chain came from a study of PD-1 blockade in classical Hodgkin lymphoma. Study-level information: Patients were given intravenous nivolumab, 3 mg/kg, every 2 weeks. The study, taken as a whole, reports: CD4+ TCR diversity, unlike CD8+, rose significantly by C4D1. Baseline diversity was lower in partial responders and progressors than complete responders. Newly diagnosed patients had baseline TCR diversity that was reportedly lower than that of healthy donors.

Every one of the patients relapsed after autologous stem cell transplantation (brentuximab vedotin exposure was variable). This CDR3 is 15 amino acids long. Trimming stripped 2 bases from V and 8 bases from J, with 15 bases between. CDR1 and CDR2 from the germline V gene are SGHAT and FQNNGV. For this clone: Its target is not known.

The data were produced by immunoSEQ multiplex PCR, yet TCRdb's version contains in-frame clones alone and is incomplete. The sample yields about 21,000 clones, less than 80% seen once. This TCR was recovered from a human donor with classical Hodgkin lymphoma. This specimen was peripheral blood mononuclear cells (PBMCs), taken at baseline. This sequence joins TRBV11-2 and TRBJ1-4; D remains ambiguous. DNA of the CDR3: TGTGCCAGCAGCTTAAAAGGGTCGAGGAAGGAAAAACTGTTTTTT. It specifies CASSLKGSRKEKLFF.